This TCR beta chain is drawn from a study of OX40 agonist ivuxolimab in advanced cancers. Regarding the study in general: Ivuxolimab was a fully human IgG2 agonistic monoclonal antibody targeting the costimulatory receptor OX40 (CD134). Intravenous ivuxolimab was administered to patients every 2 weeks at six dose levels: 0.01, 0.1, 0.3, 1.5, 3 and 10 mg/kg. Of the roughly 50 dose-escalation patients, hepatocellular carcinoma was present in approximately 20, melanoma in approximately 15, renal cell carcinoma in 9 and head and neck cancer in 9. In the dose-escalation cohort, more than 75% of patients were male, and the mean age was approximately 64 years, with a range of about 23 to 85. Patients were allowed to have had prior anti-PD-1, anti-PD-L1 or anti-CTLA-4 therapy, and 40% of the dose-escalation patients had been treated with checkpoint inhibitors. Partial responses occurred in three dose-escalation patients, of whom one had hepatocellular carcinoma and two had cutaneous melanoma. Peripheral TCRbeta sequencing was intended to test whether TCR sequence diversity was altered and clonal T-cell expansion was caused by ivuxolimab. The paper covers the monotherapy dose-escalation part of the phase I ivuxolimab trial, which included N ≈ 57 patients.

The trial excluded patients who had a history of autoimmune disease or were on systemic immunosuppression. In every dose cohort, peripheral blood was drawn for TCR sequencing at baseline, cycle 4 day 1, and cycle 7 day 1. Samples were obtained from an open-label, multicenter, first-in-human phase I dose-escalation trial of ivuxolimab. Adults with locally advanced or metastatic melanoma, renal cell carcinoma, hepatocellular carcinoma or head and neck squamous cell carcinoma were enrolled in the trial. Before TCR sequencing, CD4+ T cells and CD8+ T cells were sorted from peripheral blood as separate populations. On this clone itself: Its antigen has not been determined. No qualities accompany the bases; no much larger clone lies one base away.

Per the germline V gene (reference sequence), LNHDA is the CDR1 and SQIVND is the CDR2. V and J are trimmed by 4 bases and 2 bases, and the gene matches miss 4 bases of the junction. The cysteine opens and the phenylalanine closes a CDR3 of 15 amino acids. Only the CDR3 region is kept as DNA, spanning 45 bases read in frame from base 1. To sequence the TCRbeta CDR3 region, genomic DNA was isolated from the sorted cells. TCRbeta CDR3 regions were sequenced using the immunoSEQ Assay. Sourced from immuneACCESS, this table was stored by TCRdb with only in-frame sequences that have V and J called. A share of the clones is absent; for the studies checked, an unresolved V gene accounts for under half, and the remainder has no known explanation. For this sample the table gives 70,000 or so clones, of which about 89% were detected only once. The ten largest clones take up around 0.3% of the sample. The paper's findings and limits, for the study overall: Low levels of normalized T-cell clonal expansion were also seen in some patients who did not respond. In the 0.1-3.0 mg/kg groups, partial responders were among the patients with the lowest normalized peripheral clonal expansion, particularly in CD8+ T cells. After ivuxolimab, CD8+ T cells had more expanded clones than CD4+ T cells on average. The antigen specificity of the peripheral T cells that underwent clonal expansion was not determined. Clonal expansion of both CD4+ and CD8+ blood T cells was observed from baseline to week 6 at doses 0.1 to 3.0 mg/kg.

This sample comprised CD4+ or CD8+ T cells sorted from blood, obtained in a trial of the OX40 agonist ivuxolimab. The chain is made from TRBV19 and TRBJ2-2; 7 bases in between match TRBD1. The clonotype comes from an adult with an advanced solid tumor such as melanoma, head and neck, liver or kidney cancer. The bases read TGTGCCAGTAGTAGACAGGGTTTTAACACCGGGGAGCTGTTTTTT. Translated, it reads CASSRQGFNTGELFF.